The clone carrying this T cell receptor beta chain was counted many times. The CDR3 loop spans 15 amino acids. The V and J ends lost 4 bases and 4 bases, in that order; junction bases with no gene match: 4. The germline gives CDR1 SGHRS, CDR2 YFSETQ. Bone marrow was sampled from every patient at the time of active disease. This library used roughly 0.4 ug RNA and molecular barcoded adaptors spanning alpha/delta and beta/gamma chains. MiXCR, applied by TCRdb to the reads, yields one record per CDR3 protein. Here the sample spans approximately 59,000 distinct CDR3 sequences, around 12% being singletons. These data originate in a study of read filtering for tumor transcriptome and immune sequencing.

The sequence was collected from a donor over 35 with multiple myeloma. The sample consisted of a population of CD138-negative cells sorted from bone marrow. The chain employs TRBV5-1 and TRBJ2-2, with 10 nucleotides matching TRBD1. CDR3 residues: CASSVRQGATGELFF. As DNA, the CDR3 is TGCGCCAGCAGCGTCCGACAGGGGGCCACCGGGGAGCTGTTTTTT.